Below are 32 T cell receptor beta chains sequenced from a single sample in a study of blood T cell repertoires in COVID-19. Clones were sequenced by immunoSEQ multiplex PCR, and TCRdb holds only the in-frame ones, with some missing. The data show some 300,000 clones, 88% seen once. Sequencing was carried out using PBMCs or T cells enriched from blood (not recorded which). These receptors were collected from a woman aged 60-70 years in a cohort exposed to, infected with or recovered from COVID-19 (not recorded which).

The chain has TRBV30 and TRBJ1-5; tentative D call: TRBD1 (5 bases). CDR1 and CDR2 (germline): GTSNPN, SVGIG (reference sequence). V lost 1 base, J lost 1 base, and 11 bases lay in between. The CDR3 is 15 amino acids. CDR3 in amino acids: CAWSGNGASNQPQHF. CDR3 DNA sequence: TGTGCCTGGAGTGGCAATGGGGCGAGCAATCAGCCCCAGCATTTT.

This chain uses TRBV23-1 with TRBJ1-6; 9 bases align to TRBD1. TRBV23-1 is an ORF; its function is uncertain. The V segment lost 6 bases and the J segment 6 bases; nucleotides outside the gene matches: 6. This CDR3 has 15 residues. The CDR3 region is CASSPTGQGNSPLHF. CDR3 nucleotides: TGCGCCAGCAGCCCCACGGGACAGGGTAATTCACCCCTCCACTTT.

To note about this clone: An end of the junction differs from the germline gene, which may be a read error. V gene TRBV10-3 combines with J gene TRBJ2-3, with 7 bases that match TRBD1. This CDR3 contains 15 residues. Germline V gene data show CDR1 as ENHRY and CDR2 as SYGVKD. The CDR3 DNA reads TGTGCCATCAATGAGGGGGCAGGGAGCACAGATACGCAGTATTTT. Translating gives CAINEGAGSTDTQYF.

V usage is TRBV28 and J usage is TRBJ2-3, with 7 nucleotides matching TRBD2. Germline V gene sequence: CDR1 MDHEN, CDR2 SYDVKM. J gave up 0 bases and V 4 bases, and 7 bases lay outside the gene matches. The CDR3 is 16 residues long. Here the CDR3 reads CASSSPSGASTDTQYF. CDR3 DNA: TGTGCCAGCAGTTCCCCTAGCGGAGCTAGCACAGATACGCAGTATTTT.

This chain links TRBV7-9 with TRBJ2-1; 14 positions match TRBD2. The CDR3 spans 17 residues. In germline, CDR1 is SEHNR, CDR2 FQNEAQ (reference sequence). With V trimmed by 3 bases and J by 7 bases, 8 bases remained unmatched. CDR3 protein: CASSFYSGLAGVNEQFF. The CDR3 coding sequence is TGTGCCAGCAGCTTTTACTCGGGACTAGCGGGGGTGAATGAGCAGTTCTTC.

V and J are TRBV9 and TRBJ1-2, with 8 bases fitting TRBD1. The CDR3 is made up of 13 amino acids. CDR1 is SGDLS, CDR2 YYNGEE, per germline. J lost 10 bases, V lost 0 bases, and 5 bases had no gene match. CDR3 in amino acids: CASSVGRGLVYTF. DNA for the CDR3: TGTGCCAGCAGCGTAGGCAGGGGGCTAGTCTACACCTTC.

V gene TRBV2 combines with J gene TRBJ2-5; 11 nucleotides match TRBD2. This CDR3 contains 15 residues. Germline V gene lookup returns CDR1 SNHLY and CDR2 FYNNEI. Losses at the gene ends were 2 bases for V and 9 bases for J; bases not matched to a gene: 8. The CDR3 loop reads CASSELLAGEGPQYF. DNA of the CDR3: TGTGCCAGCAGTGAACTACTAGCGGGGGAGGGGCCCCAGTACTTC.

This chain joins TRBV28 and TRBJ1-2, with 10 positions matching TRBD1. The J segment lost 4 bases and the V segment lost 7 bases, leaving 9 bases of the junction unmatched. The CDR3 extends over 15 amino acids. CDR1 and CDR2 from the germline V gene are MDHEN and SYDVKM. The CDR3, as DNA: TGTGCCAGCATCAAAAAGGGACAGGGGACCTATGGCTACACCTTC. Amino acid sequence: CASIKKGQGTYGYTF.

This rearrangement joins TRBV6-6 to TRBJ1-4; 9 nucleotides align to TRBD1. Unmatched junction bases numbered 2, after V lost 4 bases and J lost 5 bases. Germline V gene sequence: CDR1 MNHNY, CDR2 SVGAGI (reference sequence). CDR3 size: 14 residues. CDR3 protein: CASSWGQGNEKLFF. As DNA, the CDR3 is TGTGCCAGCAGTTGGGGACAGGGCAATGAAAAACTGTTTTTT.

This chain connects TRBV2 to TRBJ2-7; 8 positions match TRBD1. V shed 6 bases, J shed 1 base, and the junction held 5 bases outside the gene matches. The CDR3 runs to 14 residues. Germline CDR1 SNHLY, CDR2 FYNNEI. CDR3 loop: CASRDRERSYEQYF. As DNA, the CDR3 is TGTGCCAGCAGGGACAGGGAGAGGTCCTACGAGCAGTACTTC.

This clone was recorded only once. The chain recombines TRBV30 with TRBJ2-7, with 7 bases fitting TRBD2. J gave up 3 bases and V 0 bases, and 8 bases lay outside the gene matches. The CDR3 runs 15 residues. Germline values: CDR1 GTSNPN, CDR2 SVGIG (reference sequence). In nucleotides, the CDR3 is TGTGCCTGGAGTGTTACTGAGGCTAGCGGCTACGAGCAGTACTTC. It specifies CAWSVTEASGYEQYF.

The V call is TRBV4-3, the J call TRBJ1-2; D is unresolved. CDR1 and CDR2 from the germline V gene are LGHNA and YSLEER. Trimming took off 0 bases at V and 3 bases at J, with 11 bases between the two ends. This CDR3 comprises 15 residues. CDR3 protein: CASSQEREFDYGYTF. The CDR3 nucleotides are TGCGCCAGCAGCCAAGAACGGGAGTTCGACTATGGCTACACCTTC.

This clone was detected once. The J gene is TRBJ1-5, the V gene TRBV27; D not resolved. V lost 0 bases and J lost 4, with 10 bases in between. Per germline, CDR1 MNHEY and CDR2 SMNVEV (reference sequence). This CDR3 contains 15 residues. The DNA of the CDR3 is TGTGCCAGCAGTTTATCGTGGCAATTTAATCAGCCCCAGCATTTT. Translation: CASSLSWQFNQPQHF.

The rearrangement links TRBV3-1 (or the pseudogene TRBV3-2) to TRBJ2-7, with 8 nucleotides matching TRBD2. J gave up 2 bases and V 5 bases, and 14 bases lay outside the gene matches. This CDR3 spans 17 amino acids. Per the germline V gene, CDR1 is LGHDT and CDR2 is YNNKEL (reference sequence). The CDR3 coding sequence is TGTGCCAGCAGCTTCCTAGCGGGCGGGAGGCCGACCTACGAGCAGTACTTC. Translated, it gives CASSFLAGGRPTYEQYF.

The genes are TRBV11-1 and TRBJ2-1; TRBD2 aligns across 11 bases. Germline CDR1 and CDR2: SGHAT and FQDESV (reference sequence). V dropped 3 bases and J dropped 6; count of bases not matched to a gene: 4. The CDR3 totals 15 residues. The CDR3 sequence: CASSFSGRGFNEQFF. CDR3 in DNA: TGTGCCAGCAGCTTTAGCGGGAGGGGGTTCAATGAGCAGTTCTTC.

V and J are TRBV7-2 and TRBJ2-7, with 8 bases that match TRBD2. The germline gives CDR1 SGHTA, CDR2 FQGNSA. The CDR3 runs 13 residues. V was pared by 8 bases and J by 5 bases, with 8 bases of the junction left unmatched. The CDR3 DNA reads TGTGCCAGCGCTCTTAGCGGGAATCACGAGCAGTACTTC. Protein sequence: CASALSGNHEQYF.

The rearrangement links TRBV2 to TRBJ1-5; D uncertain. There are 12 residues in the CDR3. The germline CDR1 and CDR2 sequences are SNHLY and FYNNEI. Trimming shortened V by 8 bases and J by 3 bases, and 8 bases separated the two germline ends. The CDR3 DNA reads as TGTGCCAGCGCGAGGGACAATCAGCCCCAGCATTTT. Its protein is CASARDNQPQHF.

V usage is TRBV27 and J usage is TRBJ2-1; 12 bases agree with TRBD2. Unmatched junction bases numbered 10, after V lost 2 bases and J lost 5 bases. The CDR3 has 18 amino acids. CDR1 and CDR2 from the germline V gene are MNHEY and SMNVEV (reference sequence). As DNA, the CDR3 is TGTGCCAGCAGTTTAAGGACTAGCGGGAATTACCCCCACAATGAGCAGTTCTTC. As protein: CASSLRTSGNYPHNEQFF.

The chain carries TRBV28 and TRBJ1-1; D may be TRBD1 (5 bases). The V end lost 2 bases, the J end lost 3 bases, and 10 bases lay between the germline ends. Per germline, CDR1 MDHEN and CDR2 SYDVKM. The CDR3 has 14 residues. In nucleotides, the CDR3 is TGTGCCAGCAGTTTAAAGGGGCCCTACACTGAAGCTTTCTTT. It specifies CASSLKGPYTEAFF.

The gene calls are TRBV6-1 and TRBJ2-2, with 8 positions matching TRBD1. This CDR3 region has 14 residues. Trimming cost V 2 bases and J 7 bases; bases outside gene matches: 3. Germline loops: CDR1 MNHNS, CDR2 SASEGT. CDR3 sequence reads: CASSEQGAYGELFF. In DNA, the CDR3 is TGTGCCAGCAGTGAACAGGGGGCTTACGGGGAGCTGTTTTTT.

The chain carries TRBV6-5 and TRBJ1-2; 10 bases line up with TRBD1. V gave up 6 bases and J gave up 6 bases; unmatched junction bases: 4. Germline CDR1 MNHEY, CDR2 SVGAGI. CDR3 length: 13 residues. For the CDR3, the DNA is TGTGCCAGCAGGTGGACAGGGGGGAATGGCTACACCTTC. The encoded protein is CASRWTGGNGYTF.

The chain has TRBV6-4 and TRBJ1-1; 8 nucleotides match TRBD1. V gave up 4 bases and J gave up 1 base; unmatched junction bases: 8. The germline CDR1 and CDR2 sequences are MRHNA and SNTAGT. This CDR3 is 16 amino acids long. The CDR3 DNA is TGTGCCAGCAGTGTCAGGCTGGGACAGGAGAACACTGAAGCTTTCTTT. Translating gives CASSVRLGQENTEAFF.

This clone appeared a few times. The chain joins TRBV19 to TRBJ1-6; D ambiguous. Trimming shortened V by 5 bases and J by 0 bases, and 5 bases separated the two germline ends. Looked up from germline, CDR1 is LNHDA and CDR2 is SQIVND (reference sequence). The CDR3 runs to 14 residues. The DNA of the CDR3 is TGTGCCAGTAGTTACAGCTCCTATAATTCACCCCTCCACTTT. Protein: CASSYSSYNSPLHF.

The rearrangement links TRBV2 to TRBJ1-3, with no clear D. The CDR3 extends over 12 amino acids. The V gene lost 6 bases and the J gene lost 7 bases, with 10 bases spanning the gap. Germline V gives CDR1 SNHLY, CDR2 FYNNEI. As DNA, the CDR3 is TGTGCCAGCAGGCCTGGCGGCAACACCATATATTTT. Amino acid sequence: CASRPGGNTIYF.

This CDR3 reads CASSRLLPGQGVSYEQYF. CDR3 nucleotide sequence: TGCGCCAGCAGCCGGCTACTCCCGGGACAGGGGGTGTCCTACGAGCAGTACTTC. The chain couples TRBV4-1 to TRBJ2-7; 11 bases are shared with TRBD1. The CDR3 covers 18 residues. Trimming removed 4 bases from V and 1 base from J; junction bases left unmatched: 12. Germline lookup yields CDR1 MGHRA and CDR2 YSYEKL.

The chain combines TRBV7-9 with TRBJ1-2, with TRBD1 matching over 7 bases. Germline V gene data show CDR1 as SEHNR and CDR2 as FQNEAQ (reference sequence). CDR3 length: 14 amino acids. V lost 6 bases and J lost 4; bases outside the gene matches: 8. The CDR3 is CASSYDRDPYGYTF. Here the CDR3 DNA reads TGTGCCAGCAGTTATGACAGGGACCCCTATGGCTACACCTTC.

The J gene is TRBJ2-7, the V gene TRBV5-1; D is possibly TRBD2 (6 bases). Germline V CDR1 and CDR2: SGHRS, YFSETQ. This CDR3 has 14 amino acids. V was shortened by 3 bases and J by 3 bases, with 13 bases between the two germline ends. CDR3 in DNA: TGCGCCAGCAGCTGGGGGGACTTCCGCTACGAGCAGTACTTC. This gives the protein CASSWGDFRYEQYF.

This rearrangement joins TRBV4-2 to TRBJ2-1; 10 nucleotides align to TRBD2. This CDR3 is 17 amino acids long. V trimming: 6 bases; J trimming: 0 bases; junction bases outside the gene matches: 8. Germline V lookup: CDR1 LGHNA, CDR2 YNFKEQ. CDR3 protein: CASRYLAGGHSYNEQFF. The CDR3 region has the DNA TGTGCCAGCAGATACTTAGCGGGAGGCCACTCCTACAATGAGCAGTTCTTC.

The rearrangement joins TRBV30 to TRBJ2-7; perhaps TRBD2 as D (6 bases). Between the trimmed V and J ends, which lost 0 bases and 1 base, there was a span of 19 bases. This CDR3 is 17 amino acids long. Germline V gene lookup returns CDR1 GTSNPN and CDR2 SVGIG (reference sequence). The CDR3: CAWSVKLGGGSSYEQYF. The CDR3 nucleotides read TGTGCCTGGAGTGTAAAACTAGGCGGAGGGAGTTCCTACGAGCAGTACTTC.

The chain is built from TRBV28 and TRBJ1-1, with D tentatively TRBD1 (6 bases). The CDR3 length is 13 residues. Trimming took 5 bases from V and 6 from J, leaving 13 bases between them. Looked up from germline, CDR1 is MDHEN and CDR2 is SYDVKM. The CDR3 is CASSNPGHAEAFF. In nucleotides, the CDR3 is TGTGCCAGCAGTAACCCGGGACATGCTGAAGCTTTCTTT.

The V call is TRBV19, the J call TRBJ2-2; D possibly corresponds to TRBD1 (6 bases). CDR3 length: 17 amino acids. CDR1 and CDR2 (germline): LNHDA, SQIVND (reference sequence). V was trimmed by 3 bases and J by 4 bases, leaving 18 bases between them. This chain's CDR3 is CASSIGGRQGSTGELFF. In nucleotides, the CDR3 is TGTGCCAGTAGTATTGGGGGTCGGCAGGGGAGCACCGGGGAGCTGTTTTTT.

The chain employs TRBV28 and TRBJ2-7, with 10 bases lining up with TRBD2. The ends lost 6 bases at V and 0 bases at J; junction bases unmatched: 5. CDR3 length equals 15 residues. Looked up from germline, CDR1 is MDHEN and CDR2 is SYDVKM. The CDR3 sequence: CASRASGSYSYEQYF. CDR3 in DNA: TGTGCCAGCAGGGCTAGCGGGAGTTACTCCTACGAGCAGTACTTC.